This TCR beta chain was found in a study of blood T cell repertoires in COVID-19. Germline values: CDR1 SGHRS, CDR2 YFSETQ. V shed 5 bases and J 0 bases; nucleotides not matched to a gene: 8. CDR3 size: 15 residues. Using immunoSEQ multiplex PCR, the repertoire was profiled, and TCRdb retains in-frame clones only, with some absent. The table lists 200,000 to 250,000 clones, 75% to 90% of them singletons, with about 3.5% in the top ten. The sequence came from a woman aged 25-40 years who had been exposed to COVID-19. V is TRBV5-1 and J is TRBJ2-7; 7 bases are a match to TRBD1. Sequencing input: PBMCs or T cells enriched from blood (not recorded which). CDR3 coding DNA: TGCGCCAGCAGTCCCAGGGGGACAGCCTCCTACGAGCAGTACTTC. Protein sequence: CASSPRGTASYEQYF. The entire variable domain, with the rest obtained from reference TRBV5-1 and TRBJ2-7, is as follows: KAGVTQTPRYLIKTRGQQVTLSCSPISGHRSVSWYQQTPGQGLQFLFEYFSETQRNKGNFPGRFSGRQFSNSRSEMNVSTLELGDSALYLCASSPRGTASYEQYFGPGTRLTVT.